One T cell receptor beta chain is described in this entry. Its cognate antigen is unknown. Separate cDNA molecules each had unique molecular identifiers attached to them. Each CDR3 protein is one row after TCRdb ran MiXCR on the 5' RACE reads. The profile covers tens of thousands of distinct CDR3 sequences, with roughly 5% appearing a single time and 4.8% taken by the ten largest. The data stem from a study of early T cells in non-severe SARS-CoV-2 infection. Study in general: Investigators sequenced bulk RNA drawn from unsorted whole blood, and chains remained unpaired.

Study results and limitations: VDJdb matching, biased toward anti-spike CD8 responses, missed private and CD4 specificities.

The V gene's germline CDR1 is MNHNY and CDR2 SVGAGI (reference sequence). CDR3 length: 10 residues. Trimming shortened V by 10 bases and J by 6 bases, and 8 bases separated the two germline ends. The clonotype comes from an adult who was a healthcare worker with PCR-confirmed SARS-CoV-2 infection or an uninfected control (not recorded which). Sequencing was carried out using whole blood. The gene calls are TRBV6-6 and TRBJ2-3; D unclear. The CDR3 loop reads CATLEDTQYF. The CDR3 DNA reads TGTGCCACTCTAGAGGATACGCAGTATTTT.